A selection of T cell receptor beta chains follows, all from one sample in a study of shared clonotypes between healthy human individuals. Clones were read by immunoSEQ multiplex PCR, and TCRdb kept only the in-frame ones, dropping some. The repertoire holds approximately 1.5 million clones, with approximately 98.5% as singletons. The sequenced sample was naive CD4+ T cells sorted from blood. These receptor sequences come from a man younger than 40 in good health. Both conserved end residues are part of each CDR3. D genes are given only for firm matches. Expanded clones are given a class, and other clones once, few, many or no size at all.

>TRBD1|.|TRBJ1-6|TRBV9
CASSVGGQAGPNSPLHF
TGTGCCAGCAGCGTAGGAGGACAGGCAGGCCCAAATTCACCCCTCCACTTT
>TRBD1|.|TRBJ2-3|TRBV30
CAWSVDRAADTQYF
TGTGCCTGGAGTGTCGACAGGGCCGCAGATACGCAGTATTTT
>.|.|TRBJ1-1|TRBV9
CASSVDPYTEAFF
TGTGCCAGCAGCGTAGATCCCTACACTGAAGCTTTCTTT
>TRBD1|.|TRBJ1-2|TRBV30
CAWSVRGQGLVGYTF
TGTGCCTGGAGTGTACGGGGACAGGGGTTAGTTGGCTACACCTTC
>.|.|TRBJ2-2|TRBV18
CASSPLGTNTGELFF
TGTGCCAGCTCACCGCTCGGGACGAACACCGGGGAGCTGTTTTTT
>.|.|TRBJ2-1|TRBV11-2
CASSSRTFGMVSEQFF
TGTGCCAGCAGCTCGAGAACTTTTGGGATGGTTTCGGAGCAGTTCTTC
>TRBD2|.|TRBJ2-1|TRBV28
CASLLAGINEQFF
TGTGCCAGCCTTCTAGCGGGGATCAATGAGCAGTTCTTC
>.|.|TRBJ2-7|TRBV11-2
CASSSSGSYEQYF
TGTGCCAGCAGTTCAAGCGGTTCCTACGAGCAGTACTTC
>TRBD2|.|TRBJ2-1|TRBV7-9
CASSLKPSTSRMGYNEQFF
TGTGCCAGCAGCTTAAAACCCTCGACTAGCCGGATGGGGTACAATGAGCAGTTCTTC
>.|once|TRBJ1-4|TRBV5-6
CASSPSPGRTNEKLFF
TGTGCCAGCAGCCCCAGTCCCGGGAGGACTAATGAAAAACTGTTTTTT
>.|.|TRBJ2-1|TRBV11-2
CASSTDPVSVQFF
TGTGCCAGCAGCACAGACCCAGTGTCTGTGCAGTTCTTC
>TRBD1|.|TRBJ2-7|TRBV9
CASSDTTGSDEQYF
TGTGCCAGCAGCGACACGACAGGGAGTGACGAGCAGTACTTC
>.|.|TRBJ1-2|TRBV6-5
CASSYSGRYTF
TGTGCCAGCAGTTACTCTGGGCGCTACACCTTC
>TRBD2|.|TRBJ2-1|TRBV11-2
CASSLGLAGDFHEQFF
TGTGCCAGCAGCTTAGGGTTAGCGGGAGATTTCCATGAGCAGTTCTTC
>TRBD2|.|TRBJ2-1|TRBV5-4
CASSSGTSGRDEQFF
TGTGCCAGCAGCTCCGGGACTAGCGGGAGGGATGAGCAGTTCTTC
>.|.|TRBJ2-7|TRBV5-1
CASSLSLGYEQYF
TGCGCCAGCAGCTTGTCATTAGGATACGAGCAGTACTTC
>TRBD1|.|TRBJ2-1|TRBV19
CASSLGQGIWEQFF
TGTGCCAGTAGCCTGGGACAGGGGATTTGGGAGCAGTTCTTC
>TRBD1|.|TRBJ2-1|TRBV27
CASSPIVQQGHEQFF
TGTGCCAGCAGTCCCATTGTACAACAGGGGCATGAGCAGTTCTTC
>TRBD2|.|TRBJ2-4|TRBV5-4
CASSFLRAGDAKNIQYF
TGTGCCAGCAGCTTTCTTAGGGCGGGAGACGCCAAAAACATTCAGTACTTC
>TRBD1|.|TRBJ2-7|TRBV9
CASSAKKGQGATYEQYF
TGTGCCAGCAGCGCGAAAAAAGGACAGGGGGCGACCTACGAGCAGTACTTC
>.|.|TRBJ2-3|TRBV28
CASSWDRLEADTQYF
TGTGCCAGCAGCTGGGACCGTCTCGAGGCAGATACGCAGTATTTT
>.|.|TRBJ2-7|TRBV14
CASSQDRLASYEQYF
TGTGCCAGCAGCCAAGATCGGCTAGCCTCCTACGAGCAGTACTTC
>TRBD1|.|TRBJ2-1|TRBV30
CAWATGTGDNEQFF
TGTGCCTGGGCCACCGGGACAGGGGACAATGAGCAGTTCTTC
>.|.|TRBJ2-7|TRBV6-5
CASSYSTQAEQYF
TGTGCCAGCAGTTACTCGACACAGGCCGAGCAGTACTTC
>TRBD1|.|TRBJ2-6|TRBV2
CASSKQGGGANVLTF
TGTGCCAGCAGTAAACAGGGGGGAGGGGCCAACGTCCTGACTTTC
>.|.|TRBJ2-5|TRBV5-5
CASSSETVTQETQYF
TGTGCCAGCAGCTCCGAGACAGTGACACAAGAGACCCAGTACTTC
>TRBD2|.|TRBJ2-5|TRBV2
CASSALKLAGGVETQYF
TGTGCCAGCAGCGCGCTAAAACTAGCGGGAGGTGTAGAGACCCAGTACTTC
>TRBD1|once|TRBJ2-7|TRBV5-1
CASSLAGTGVSEQYF
TGCGCCAGCAGCTTGGCGGGGACAGGGGTCTCCGAGCAGTACTTC
>.|.|TRBJ2-5|TRBV2
CASSAITERQETQYF
TGTGCCAGCAGTGCCATCACGGAAAGACAAGAGACCCAGTACTTC
>.|once|TRBJ2-6|TRBV19
CASSKGLAGANVLTF
TGTGCCAGTAGTAAGGGACTCGCTGGGGCCAACGTCCTGACTTTC
>TRBD1|.|TRBJ2-7|TRBV11-2
CASSSQGDEQYF
TGTGCCAGCAGCTCACAGGGGGACGAGCAGTACTTC
>.|.|TRBJ1-5|TRBV7-9
CASSLGGGRYQPQHF
TGTGCCAGCAGCTTAGGTGGGGGCCGCTATCAGCCCCAGCATTTT
>.|.|TRBJ1-3|TRBV6-6
CASSYPHRNTIYF
TGTGCCAGCAGTTACCCCCATAGAAACACCATATATTTT
>.|.|TRBJ2-2|TRBV5-1
CASSTTTPTGELFF
TGCGCCAGCAGCACCACTACACCGACCGGGGAGCTGTTTTTT
>.|.|TRBJ2-7|TRBV7-2
CASSLARSSYEQYF
TGTGCCAGCAGCTTGGCTAGGAGCTCCTACGAGCAGTACTTC
>TRBD1|.|TRBJ2-5|TRBV5-4
CASVGTAREEYF
TGTGCCAGCGTCGGGACAGCCAGAGAGGAGTACTTC
>.|.|TRBJ1-5|TRBV7-9
CASSFRDQPQHF
TGTGCCAGCAGCTTTAGGGATCAGCCCCAGCATTTT
>.|.|TRBJ2-7|TRBV6-5
CASSYSWTGNYEQYF
TGTGCCAGCAGTTACTCATGGACCGGGAACTACGAGCAGTACTTC
>TRBD2|.|TRBJ2-4|TRBV7-8
CASSVGVAGEGGNIQYF
TGTGCCAGCAGCGTAGGGGTAGCGGGAGAGGGAGGAAACATTCAGTACTTC
>TRBD1|once|TRBJ2-7|TRBV4-3
CASSQDRISYEQYF
TGCGCCAGCAGCCAGGACAGGATCTCCTACGAGCAGTACTTC
>TRBD2|.|TRBJ2-7|TRBV7-2
CASSYSQSSGRAYSYEQYF
TGTGCCAGCAGCTACTCCCAGTCTAGCGGGAGGGCGTACTCCTACGAGCAGTACTTC
>.|.|TRBJ2-7|TRBV6-1
CASSAEGSREQYF
TGTGCCAGCAGCGCCGAGGGTAGTCGGGAGCAGTACTTC
>.|.|TRBJ1-5|TRBV12-5
CASGLDDGSNQPQHF
TGTGCTAGTGGTTTGGATGACGGTAGCAATCAGCCCCAGCATTTT
>TRBD2|.|TRBJ2-3|TRBV2
CASSLEGLAGGLDTQYF
TGTGCCAGCAGCTTGGAGGGGCTAGCGGGAGGTCTAGATACGCAGTATTTT
>.|.|TRBJ2-5|TRBV5-1
CASSLVGQFQETQYF
TGCGCCAGCAGCTTGGTGGGGCAATTCCAAGAGACCCAGTACTTC
>TRBD1|once|TRBJ2-7|TRBV18
CASSRNGQGEQYF
TGTGCCAGCTCAAGAAACGGACAGGGAGAGCAGTACTTC
>.|once|TRBJ2-5|TRBV2
CASSEEVQETQYF
TGTGCCAGCAGTGAAGAGGTCCAAGAGACCCAGTACTTC
>TRBD1|.|TRBJ2-5|TRBV2
CASSGGQPIQETQYF
TGTGCCAGCAGTGGGGGACAGCCGATCCAAGAGACCCAGTACTTC
>TRBD1|.|TRBJ2-3|TRBV28
CASSSHRGPDTQYF
TGTGCCAGCAGTTCACACAGGGGCCCAGATACGCAGTATTTT
>TRBD1|.|TRBJ2-7|TRBV5-1
CASSLAQGAVSYEQYF
TGCGCCAGCAGCTTGGCCCAGGGGGCCGTATCCTACGAGCAGTACTTC
>.|.|TRBJ2-7|TRBV13
CASSDRDSTYEQYF
TGTGCCAGCAGCGACCGGGACTCTACCTACGAGCAGTACTTC
>TRBD2|.|TRBJ2-7|TRBV18
CASSDSGRSEQYF
TGTGCCAGCTCCGATAGCGGGAGAAGCGAGCAGTACTTC
>TRBD2|once|TRBJ2-1|TRBV28
CASSFSGSEGWSYNEQFF
TGTGCCAGCAGTTTTAGCGGGAGTGAAGGTTGGTCCTACAATGAGCAGTTCTTC
>.|.|TRBJ2-1|TRBV2
CARLSEQFF
TGTGCCAGGTTATCTGAGCAGTTCTTC
>.|.|TRBJ2-2|TRBV5-1
CASSLSLGNTGELFF
TGCGCCAGCAGCTTGAGTCTAGGTAACACCGGGGAGCTGTTTTTT
>TRBD2|.|TRBJ2-3|TRBV7-6
CASSPIAGGVADTQYF
TGTGCCAGCAGCCCCATAGCGGGGGGGGTAGCAGATACGCAGTATTTT
>.|.|TRBJ1-1|TRBV9
CASSPDHYLNTEAFF
TGTGCCAGCAGCCCGGACCATTACCTGAACACTGAAGCTTTCTTT
>.|.|TRBJ2-7|TRBV19
CASSITGSYEQYF
TGTGCCAGTAGTATTACAGGCTCCTACGAGCAGTACTTC
>TRBD2|.|TRBJ2-3|TRBV7-2
CASSSGLAGGTDTQYF
TGTGCCAGCAGCTCGGGACTAGCGGGAGGGACAGATACGCAGTATTTT
>.|.|TRBJ2-1|TRBV5-4
CASSGRLVDEQFF
TGTGCCAGCAGCGGACGGCTTGTTGATGAGCAGTTCTTC